The 6 T cell receptor beta chains below were found in one sample sequenced in a study of blood T cell repertoires in COVID-19. Using immunoSEQ multiplex PCR, the repertoire was profiled, and TCRdb retains in-frame clones only, with some absent. The sample lists 60,000 to 100,000 clones, roughly 89% occurring once. The source material was peripheral blood. The source is a man aged 45-65 years with active COVID-19.

The rearrangement links TRBV6-5 to TRBJ1-1; D is undetermined. Looked up from germline, CDR1 is MNHEY and CDR2 is SVGAGI. The CDR3 runs to 14 residues. Trimming shortened V by 8 bases and J by 0 bases, and 13 bases separated the two germline ends. The CDR3 here is CASVRRGMNTEAFF. The CDR3 region has the DNA TGTGCCAGCGTCCGACGGGGTATGAACACTGAAGCTTTCTTT.

The rearrangement uses TRBV30 and TRBJ2-7; D is undetermined. Per germline, CDR1 GTSNPN and CDR2 SVGIG (reference sequence). This CDR3 region has 11 residues. Trimming pared 1 base from V and 2 bases from J, leaving 3 bases between. DNA of the CDR3: TGTGCCTGGAGTGATACCTACGAGCAGTACTTC. Encoded protein: CAWSDTYEQYF.

The chain has TRBV2 and TRBJ2-2, with a possible D match to TRBD1 (6 bases). Trimming took 6 bases from V and 3 from J, leaving 17 bases between them. This CDR3 comprises 16 residues. Per germline, CDR1 SNHLY and CDR2 FYNNEI. The DNA of the CDR3 is TGTGCCAGCAGCGGGGACACCCGTTCGGACACCGGGGAGCTGTTTTTT. Residues: CASSGDTRSDTGELFF.

The chain is built from TRBV7-7 and TRBJ2-3, with D tentatively TRBD2 (7 bases). This CDR3 is built from 15 residues. The V end lost 5 bases, the J end lost 1 base, and 13 bases lay between the germline ends. Germline V gene sequence: CDR1 SSHAT, CDR2 FNYEAQ (reference sequence). The CDR3: CASSEGGWGTDTQYF. The CDR3 nucleotides read TGTGCCAGCAGCGAGGGGGGGTGGGGCACAGATACGCAGTATTTT.

The chain recombines TRBV28 with TRBJ1-6; no clear D. This CDR3 comprises 13 residues. V lost 3 bases and J 8 bases, leaving 8 bases between the germline ends. Germline V gene sequence: CDR1 MDHEN, CDR2 SYDVKM. The CDR3 region has the DNA TGTGCCAGCAGTTTTCTGCGAGATTCACCCCTCCACTTT. Its translation is CASSFLRDSPLHF. The full variable domain, with the rest looked up from reference TRBV28 and TRBJ1-6, is DVKVTQSSRYLVKRTGEKVFLECVQDMDHENMFWYRQDPGLGLRLIYFSYDVKMKEKGDIPEGYSVSREKKERFSLILESASTNQTSMYLCASSFLRDSPLHFGNGTRLTVT.

This sequence joins TRBV9 and TRBJ1-2; unclear D gene. CDR3 length: 15 residues. Trimming cost V 4 bases and J 2 bases, with 15 bases left between them. Germline CDR1 is SGDLS and CDR2 is YYNGEE. CDR3 coding DNA: TGTGCCAGCAGCCCAGGTATCCCCCCCAACTATGGCTACACCTTC. Translated, it gives CASSPGIPPNYGYTF.